These 2 T cell receptor beta chains share one sample of origin, sequenced in a study of PD-1 blockade in classical Hodgkin lymphoma. Produced via immunoSEQ multiplex PCR; TCRdb's table is partial and in-frame only. The sample includes tens of thousands of clones, around 80% of them seen just once. This sample's time point: cycle 4 day 1 (C4D1), after more than 5 weeks of nivolumab. Every patient experienced relapse after autologous stem cell transplantation, and brentuximab vedotin exposure varied. Here the sequenced sample was peripheral blood mononuclear cells (PBMCs), taken before the fourth cycle of nivolumab. The receptor source for this set is a human donor with classical Hodgkin lymphoma.

The sample holds one count of this clone. This chain connects TRBV30 to TRBJ1-2; D not certain. This CDR3 spans 12 amino acids. Germline CDR1 GTSNPN, CDR2 SVGIG (reference sequence). Trimming removed 1 base at V and 7 bases at J, with 10 bases between. For the CDR3, the DNA is TGTGCCTGGAGTGCGGGGTTACTTGGCTACACCTTC. It encodes CAWSAGLLGYTF.

The sample holds a few counts of this clone. The rearrangement uses TRBV19 and TRBJ1-2; D is possibly TRBD1 (5 bases). The germline V and J ends were trimmed by 7 bases and 6 bases, with 9 bases remaining between them. Germline V lookup: CDR1 LNHDA, CDR2 SQIVND (reference sequence). The CDR3 has 11 residues. The CDR3 loop reads CASMGEDGYTF. The CDR3 DNA is TGTGCCAGTATGGGGGAAGATGGCTACACCTTC.